One TCR beta chain is described in this entry. Authors' data handling: Reference gene primers were amplified, and this amplification served to estimate nucleated cell counts. The assay was immunoSEQ multiplex PCR, and TCRdb's table has in-frame clones only and misses some. The D gene and trimming were derived from the DNA, and the V and J assignments and clone size from that table. The table includes around 220,000 clones, 82% detected once. This sample is drawn from a study of blood T cell repertoires in COVID-19. Study as a whole: COVID-19 samples collected from the United States, Italy and Spain covered acute and convalescent phases. PBMCs, B-cell-depleted T cells, or T cells were the source of the cDNA or gDNA that made up the material.

The CDR3 is 19 amino acids. The sequence derives from a woman older than 75 with active or convalescent COVID-19. The rearrangement uses TRBV21-1 and TRBJ2-1; the table's D call TRBD2 went unverified against the DNA. TRBV21-1 is noted as a pseudogene. The sequencing input was peripheral blood. CDR3 in amino acids: CASSKRGTSGSLSYNEQFF. The CDR3 region has the DNA TGTGCCAGCAGCAAACGAGGGACTAGCGGGAGCCTCTCCTACAATGAGCAGTTCTTC.